The text below deals with one TCR beta chain. Its antigen is as yet unknown. Donors were nominally healthy when sampled, though unrecorded immune exposures were likely. Primers: 60 Vbeta forward and 13 Jbeta reverse. Sequencing was performed with immunoSEQ multiplex PCR; in TCRdb, only in-frame clones are kept and a portion is missing. The sample has about 110,000 clones, around 85% seen once; the top ten hold approximately 1.8%. This entry belongs to a study of cytomegalovirus exposure and HLA in healthy donors. Trimming pared 3 bases from V and 0 bases from J, leaving 14 bases between. The V gene's germline CDR1 is KGHSH and CDR2 LQKENI. CDR3 length equals 16 residues. Study-wide results and limits: V- and J-gene trimming of TCR beta was linked (in a later analysis) to a missense DCLRE1C variant. The study flagged roughly 160 TCR beta chains as cytomegalovirus-associated.

The clonotype comes from a man aged 40-49 years in good health and CMV-seronegative. The chain employs TRBV18 and TRBJ1-1, with a possible D match to TRBD1 (5 bases). The sequencing input was PBMCs. The CDR3 sequence: CASSPQGRAMNTEAFF. Written as DNA, the CDR3 is TGTGCCAGCTCACCGCAGGGAAGGGCGATGAACACTGAAGCTTTCTTT.